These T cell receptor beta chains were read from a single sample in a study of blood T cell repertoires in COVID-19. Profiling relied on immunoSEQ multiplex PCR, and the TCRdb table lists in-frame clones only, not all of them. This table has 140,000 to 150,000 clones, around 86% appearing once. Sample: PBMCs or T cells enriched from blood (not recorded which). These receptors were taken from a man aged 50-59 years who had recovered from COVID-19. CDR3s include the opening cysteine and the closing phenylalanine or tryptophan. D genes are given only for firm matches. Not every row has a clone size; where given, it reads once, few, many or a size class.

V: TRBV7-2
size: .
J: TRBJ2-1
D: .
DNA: TGTGCCAGCATCGCGGGACTCAACAATGAGCAGTTCTTC
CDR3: CASIAGLNNEQFF

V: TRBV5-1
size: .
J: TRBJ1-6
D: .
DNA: TGCGCCAGCAGCTCCGATCCCCAGGGAGGGTATTCACCCCTCCACTTT
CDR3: CASSSDPQGGYSPLHF

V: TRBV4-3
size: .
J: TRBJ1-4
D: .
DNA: TGCGCCAGCAGCCTCGCGCCAGGGCCCGCAACTAATGAAAAACTGTTTTTT
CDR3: CASSLAPGPATNEKLFF

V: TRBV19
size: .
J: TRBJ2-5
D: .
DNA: TGTGCCAGTAGTATAGTGAGGACTACTAAAGGAGAGACCCAGTACTTC
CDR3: CASSIVRTTKGETQYF

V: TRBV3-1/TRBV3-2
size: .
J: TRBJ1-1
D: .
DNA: TGTGCCAGCAGCCAAGGAGCTGAAGCTTTCTTT
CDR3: CASSQGAEAFF

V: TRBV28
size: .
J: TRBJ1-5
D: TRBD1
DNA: TGTGCCAGCAGTTCCAGGGGGCGAAGTCAGCCCCAGCATTTT
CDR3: CASSSRGRSQPQHF

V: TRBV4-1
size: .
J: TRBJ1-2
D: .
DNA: TGCGCCAGCAGCCATAGTTCACCGATTTACACCTTC
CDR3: CASSHSSPIYTF

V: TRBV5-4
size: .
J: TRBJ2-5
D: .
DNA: TGTGCCAGCAGCTTGAGGCTAGCGGAGACCCAGTACTTC
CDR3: CASSLRLAETQYF

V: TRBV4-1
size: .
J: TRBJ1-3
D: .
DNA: TGCGCCAGCAGCCCAGGAGGACGGGGGGTGGCTGGAAACACCATATATTTT
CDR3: CASSPGGRGVAGNTIYF

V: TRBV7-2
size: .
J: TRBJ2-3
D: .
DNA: TGTGCCAGCAGCTTGACTTACACAGATACGCAGTATTTT
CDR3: CASSLTYTDTQYF

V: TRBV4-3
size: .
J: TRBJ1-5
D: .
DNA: TGCGCCAGCAGCCAAGAGGCGGGGGGGCAGCCCCAGCATTTT
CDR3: CASSQEAGGQPQHF

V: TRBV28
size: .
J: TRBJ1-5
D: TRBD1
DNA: TGTGCCAGCAGTTTACGGACAGGTAGCAATCAGCCCCAGCATTTT
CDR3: CASSLRTGSNQPQHF

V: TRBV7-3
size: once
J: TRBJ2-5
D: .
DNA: TGTGCCAGCAGCTTAGGGACAAATAGCCAAGAGACCCAGTACTTC
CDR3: CASSLGTNSQETQYF

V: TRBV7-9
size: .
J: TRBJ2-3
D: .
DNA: TGTGCCAGCAGGAGGCGGGTTGGCACAGATACGCAGTATTTT
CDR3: CASRRRVGTDTQYF

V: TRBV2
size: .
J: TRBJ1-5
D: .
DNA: TGTGCCAGCAGAGAGAGCAATCAGCCCCAGCATTTT
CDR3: CASRESNQPQHF

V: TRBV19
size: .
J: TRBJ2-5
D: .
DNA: TGTGCCAGTAGTATCCGAGAGACCCAGTACTTC
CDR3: CASSIRETQYF